This entry lists 24 T cell receptor beta chains sequenced from one sample in a study of CD8 T cells in ankylosing spondylitis. TCRdb called the 5' RACE reads again in MiXCR, with one record for every CDR3 protein. The table has 300,000 to 400,000 distinct CDR3 sequences, roughly 20% seen once. Source material: blood, either unsorted or a sorted T cell fraction (not recorded which). Receptors were obtained from a male donor with ankylosing spondylitis or in good health (not recorded which).

This chain links TRBV30 with TRBJ1-6; no clear D. From germline, CDR1 is GTSNPN and CDR2 SVGIG (reference sequence). The CDR3 extends over 14 amino acids. V lost 4 bases and J lost 5, with 12 bases in between. This chain's CDR3 is CAWMVGGDNSPLHF. Here the CDR3 DNA reads TGTGCCTGGATGGTGGGTGGAGATAATTCACCCCTCCACTTT.

This chain joins TRBV12-3 or TRBV12-4 and TRBJ2-7; D unclear. This CDR3 spans 14 amino acids. Trimming left V 6 bases short and J 6 bases short, with 18 bases between. CDR3 DNA: TGTGCCAGCAGCCCCGCGGTAGTGGGGTCCGAGCAGTACTTC. Its protein product is CASSPAVVGSEQYF.

This rearrangement joins TRBV7-8 to TRBJ2-1; D gene unclear. This CDR3 region has 13 residues. CDR1 and CDR2 (germline): SGHVS, FQNEAQ. Trimming removed 3 bases from V and 7 bases from J, with 10 bases in between. CDR3 bases: TGTGCCAGCAGCTTGAGGATCCGGAATGAGCAGTTCTTC. Translation gives CASSLRIRNEQFF.

This rearrangement joins TRBV6-4 to TRBJ2-3; the D gene could be TRBD1 or TRBD2 (5 bases each). The V and J ends lost 6 bases and 0 bases respectively, with 13 bases between them. This CDR3 is 15 amino acids long. In germline, CDR1 is MRHNA, CDR2 SNTAGT. This CDR3 reads CASRGTATSTDTQYF. Here the CDR3 DNA reads TGTGCCAGCAGGGGGACGGCTACTAGCACAGATACGCAGTATTTT.

This clonotype appeared a few times. CDR3 residues: CASSLGEGKYYEQYF. CDR3 sequence (DNA): TGTGCCAGCAGCTTAGGGGAAGGGAAATACTACGAGCAGTACTTC. The chain uses TRBV7-9 and TRBJ2-7; D is unresolved. The CDR3 length is 15 residues. Trimming pared 1 base from V and 3 bases from J, leaving 13 bases between. CDR1 SEHNR and CDR2 FQNEAQ come from the germline V gene (reference sequence).

This clonotype was counted many times. This chain connects TRBV4-1 to TRBJ2-7, with D possibly matching TRBD2 (5 bases). CDR3 length equals 14 residues. Germline V gives CDR1 MGHRA, CDR2 YSYEKL. Trimming cost V 1 base and J 2 bases, with 9 bases left between them. The CDR3 here is CASSQVDGAYEQYF. The CDR3, as DNA: TGCGCCAGCAGCCAAGTGGACGGGGCCTACGAGCAGTACTTC.

V usage is TRBV15 and J usage is TRBJ2-2, with D perhaps TRBD1 (5 bases). Germline V gene lookup returns CDR1 LNHNV and CDR2 YYDKDF (reference sequence). The CDR3 spans 18 residues. V lost 0 bases, J lost 1 base, and 15 bases lay in between. DNA for the CDR3: TGTGCCACCAGCAGAGATCCAGACCAGACAGTGAACACCGGGGAGCTGTTTTTT. It encodes CATSRDPDQTVNTGELFF.

V and J are TRBV7-2 and TRBJ2-5; D unclear. The CDR3 is made up of 16 amino acids. Deletions cut 2 bases from V and 2 bases from J, with 15 bases between. Germline CDR1 is SGHTA and CDR2 is FQGNSA. The CDR3 protein is CASSLLAAEEQETQYF. CDR3 nucleotide sequence: TGTGCCAGCAGCTTATTAGCCGCCGAAGAACAAGAGACCCAGTACTTC.

This clonotype was observed a handful of times. The V gene is TRBV11-2, the J gene TRBJ2-2; D call uncertain. The V gene's germline CDR1 is SGHAT and CDR2 FQNNGV. The V end lost 3 bases, the J end lost 4 bases, and 3 bases lay between the germline ends. The CDR3 runs to 12 residues. The CDR3 region is CASSFPTGELFF. CDR3 DNA sequence: TGTGCCAGCAGCTTCCCCACCGGGGAGCTGTTTTTT.

This clonotype was counted at least ten times. Given a much more abundant clone one base away, this may be a read error. The chain uses TRBV12-3 or TRBV12-4 and TRBJ2-1; 7 bases match TRBD1. The CDR3 runs 15 residues. Trimming cost V 6 bases and J 0 bases; bases outside gene matches: 5. The CDR3 sequence is CASSLGQSSYNEQFF. The CDR3 bases are TGTGCCAGCAGCTTGGGACAGAGCTCCTACAATGAGCAGTTCTTC.

This sequence joins TRBV12-3 or TRBV12-4 and TRBJ2-1; D uncertain. V lost 1 base and J 2 bases, leaving 9 bases between the germline ends. The CDR3 has 15 residues. The DNA for the CDR3 is TGTGCCAGCAGTTTAGTAGGGCTCACCTACAATGAGCAGTTCTTC. This translates into CASSLVGLTYNEQFF.

This clonotype turned up a few times. As DNA, the CDR3 is TGTGCCAGCAGCGTAGATGGCGGGGTCGTGCAGTTCTTC. Its protein is CASSVDGGVVQFF. The chain carries TRBV9 and TRBJ2-1, with D perhaps matching TRBD2 (6 bases). Looked up from germline, CDR1 is SGDLS and CDR2 is YYNGEE. This CDR3 contains 13 residues. With 0 bases removed from V and 12 bases from J, the gap between germline ends came to 13 bases. Based on the CDR3 plus reference TRBV9 and TRBJ2-1, the full variable domain is DSGVTQTPKHLITATGQRVTLRCSPRSGDLSVYWYQQSLDQGLQFLIQYYNGEERAKGNILERFSAQQFPDLHSELNLSSLELGDSALYFCASSVDGGVVQFFGPGTRLTVL.

This clonotype was seen more than once but under ten times. The chain carries TRBV9 and TRBJ2-1; D gene unclear. The V end was cut by 2 bases, the J end by 9 bases, with 6 bases between. This CDR3 region has 11 residues. CDR1 SGDLS and CDR2 YYNGEE come from the germline V gene. The CDR3 reads CASSVESEQFF. CDR3 bases: TGTGCCAGCAGCGTGGAATCTGAGCAGTTCTTC. The variable domain in full, with the rest retrieved from reference TRBV9 and TRBJ2-1, is DSGVTQTPKHLITATGQRVTLRCSPRSGDLSVYWYQQSLDQGLQFLIQYYNGEERAKGNILERFSAQQFPDLHSELNLSSLELGDSALYFCASSVESEQFFGPGTRLTVL.

The chain recombines TRBV7-9 with TRBJ2-1, with 11 bases matching TRBD2. V dropped 5 bases and J dropped 6; count of bases not matched to a gene: 3. The CDR3 totals 14 residues. The germline gives CDR1 SEHNR, CDR2 FQNEAQ (reference sequence). In nucleotides, the CDR3 is TGTGCCAGCAGCCTGACTAGCGGGGCCAATGAGCAGTTCTTC. Protein product: CASSLTSGANEQFF.

The chain carries TRBV10-2 and TRBJ2-7, with D possibly being TRBD2 (6 bases). Germline assignment: CDR1 WSHSY and CDR2 SAAADI. The CDR3 runs to 18 residues. The V end lost 0 bases, the J end lost 1 base, and 19 bases lay between the germline ends. CDR3 sequence: CASSESGGSAPLSYEQYF. The CDR3 DNA is TGCGCCAGCAGTGAGTCTGGGGGGTCGGCACCCCTGTCCTACGAGCAGTACTTC.

This clonotype has just a few counts. The chain has TRBV7-9 and TRBJ1-2; TRBD1 agrees at 7 bases. Trimming cost V 3 bases and J 0 bases; bases outside gene matches: 4. Per the germline V gene, CDR1 is SEHNR and CDR2 is FQNEAQ (reference sequence). The CDR3 consists of 15 residues. CDR3 loop: CASSLGQTPNYGYTF. For the CDR3, the DNA is TGTGCCAGCAGCTTGGGACAGACTCCTAACTATGGCTACACCTTC.

The gene calls are TRBV27 and TRBJ2-7; perhaps TRBD1 as D (5 bases). V gave up 3 bases and J gave up 0 bases, with 15 bases separating them. This CDR3 has 16 amino acids. CDR1 MNHEY and CDR2 SMNVEV come from the germline V gene (reference sequence). The CDR3 spells CASSLTLGLSSYEQYF. CDR3 nucleotide sequence: TGTGCCAGCAGTTTGACGCTGGGGCTTAGCTCCTACGAGCAGTACTTC.

This clonotype was seen more than once but under ten times. The rearrangement joins TRBV5-1 to TRBJ2-3; 13 nucleotides agree with TRBD2. Germline CDR1 reads SGHRS; CDR2 reads YFSETQ. Germline trimming cut 4 bases from V and 6 bases from J; bases unmatched to any gene: 8. The CDR3 loop spans 16 amino acids. CDR3 sequence: CASSLGLAGPRDTQYF. The CDR3 nucleotides read TGCGCCAGCAGCCTGGGACTAGCGGGGCCGCGGGATACGCAGTATTTT. The full variable domain, with the rest looked up from reference TRBV5-1 and TRBJ2-3, is KAGVTQTPRYLIKTRGQQVTLSCSPISGHRSVSWYQQTPGQGLQFLFEYFSETQRNKGNFPGRFSGRQFSNSRSEMNVSTLELGDSALYLCASSLGLAGPRDTQYFGPGTRLTVL.

The chain is built from TRBV7-2 and TRBJ2-7; TRBD1 aligns across 9 bases. This CDR3 has 15 amino acids. CDR1 and CDR2 (germline): SGHTA, FQGNSA. V trimming: 4 bases; J trimming: 5 bases; junction bases outside the gene matches: 9. The CDR3 loop reads CASSSPDRGSHEQYF. The CDR3 DNA sequence: TGTGCCAGCAGCTCGCCGGACAGGGGATCCCACGAGCAGTACTTC. Filled out from reference TRBV7-2 and TRBJ2-7, the complete variable domain reads GAGVSQSPSNKVTEKGKDVELRCDPISGHTALYWYRQSLGQGLEFLIYFQGNSAPDKSGLPSDRFSAERTGGSVSTLTIQRTQQEDSAVYLCASSSPDRGSHEQYFGPGTRLTVT.

This clonotype was counted ten times or more. The genes are TRBV12-3 or TRBV12-4 and TRBJ2-3, with 7 nucleotides matching TRBD1. V lost 3 bases, J lost 3 bases, and 3 bases stayed unmatched. The CDR3 runs 14 residues. CDR3 residues: CASSLTGLTDTQYF. As DNA, the CDR3 is TGTGCCAGCAGTTTGACAGGGTTGACAGATACGCAGTATTTT.

The V gene is TRBV3-1, the J gene TRBJ2-7; perhaps TRBD2 as D (6 bases). Germline CDR1 LGHDT, CDR2 YNNKEL (reference sequence). The CDR3 loop spans 14 amino acids. Trimming removed 1 base from V and 2 bases from J, with 9 bases in between. The CDR3 sequence: CASSQGGLTYEQYF. The CDR3 DNA reads TGTGCCAGCAGCCAAGGAGGACTAACCTACGAGCAGTACTTC.

This clonotype was observed a few times. The rearrangement uses TRBV4-1 and TRBJ1-2; D gene unclear. Germline CDR1 and CDR2: MGHRA and YSYEKL. The V and J ends lost 0 bases and 0 bases respectively, with 2 bases between them. The CDR3 contains 13 residues. The DNA for the CDR3 is TGCGCCAGCAGCCAAGACGCTAACTATGGCTACACCTTC. This gives the protein CASSQDANYGYTF.

V gene TRBV12-3 or TRBV12-4 combines with J gene TRBJ2-7, with D maybe TRBD2 (7 bases). The CDR3 covers 14 residues. The V and J ends lost 8 bases and 2 bases respectively, with 16 bases between them. The CDR3 region is CASGGGAQTYEQYF. The CDR3 coding sequence is TGTGCCAGCGGAGGGGGGGCGCAAACCTACGAGCAGTACTTC.

In its sample, this clonotype was seen a few times. This chain's CDR3 is CSVHSGTYNEQFF. Written as DNA, the CDR3 is TGCAGCGTTCATTCGGGAACCTACAATGAGCAGTTCTTC. This chain links TRBV29-1 with TRBJ2-1; tentative D call: TRBD2 (5 bases). V was cut by 5 bases and J by 2 bases, with 10 bases left in between. The CDR3 has 13 amino acids. Germline assignment: CDR1 SQVTM and CDR2 ANQGSEA.